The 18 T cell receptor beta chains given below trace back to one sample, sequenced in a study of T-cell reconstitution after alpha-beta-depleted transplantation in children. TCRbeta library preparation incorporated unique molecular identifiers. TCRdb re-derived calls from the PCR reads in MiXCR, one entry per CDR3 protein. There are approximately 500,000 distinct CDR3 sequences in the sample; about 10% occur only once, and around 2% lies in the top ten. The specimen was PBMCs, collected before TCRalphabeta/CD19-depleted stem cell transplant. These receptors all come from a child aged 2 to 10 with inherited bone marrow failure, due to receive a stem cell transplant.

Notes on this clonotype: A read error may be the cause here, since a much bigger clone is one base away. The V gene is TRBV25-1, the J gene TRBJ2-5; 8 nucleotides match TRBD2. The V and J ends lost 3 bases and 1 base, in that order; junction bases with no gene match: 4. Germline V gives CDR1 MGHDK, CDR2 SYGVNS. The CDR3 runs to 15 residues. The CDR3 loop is CASSETSAPQETQYF. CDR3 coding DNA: TGTGCCAGCAGTGAGACTAGCGCGCCCCAAGAGACCCAGTACTTC.

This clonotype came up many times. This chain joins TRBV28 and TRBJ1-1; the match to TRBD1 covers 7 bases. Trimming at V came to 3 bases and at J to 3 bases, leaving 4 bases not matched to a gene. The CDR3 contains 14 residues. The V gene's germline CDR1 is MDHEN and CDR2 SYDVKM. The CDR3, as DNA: TGTGCCAGCAGTTTCCCGACAGGGTACACTGAAGCTTTCTTT. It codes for CASSFPTGYTEAFF.

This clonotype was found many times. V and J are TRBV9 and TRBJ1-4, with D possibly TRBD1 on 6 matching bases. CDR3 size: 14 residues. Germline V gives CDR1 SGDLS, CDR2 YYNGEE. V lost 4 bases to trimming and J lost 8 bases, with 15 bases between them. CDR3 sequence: CASSPRGSTEKLFF. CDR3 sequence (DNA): TGTGCCAGCAGCCCGAGGGGGAGTACGGAAAAACTGTTTTTT.

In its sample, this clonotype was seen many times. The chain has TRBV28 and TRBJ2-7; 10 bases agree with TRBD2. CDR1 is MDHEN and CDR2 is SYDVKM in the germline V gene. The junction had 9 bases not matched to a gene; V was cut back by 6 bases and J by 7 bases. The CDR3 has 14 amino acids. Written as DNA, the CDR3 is TGTGCCAGCAGCTCCCTAGCGGGAGAGAGTGAGCAGTACTTC. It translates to CASSSLAGESEQYF.

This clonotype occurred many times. The DNA for the CDR3 is TGTGCCAGCAGTTTCCGTTATGGTGAGCAGTTCTTC. Translating it yields CASSFRYGEQFF. V is TRBV12-3 or TRBV12-4 and J is TRBJ2-1; D unclear. The CDR3 spans 12 residues. V was shortened by 3 bases and J by 9 bases, with 9 bases between the two germline ends.

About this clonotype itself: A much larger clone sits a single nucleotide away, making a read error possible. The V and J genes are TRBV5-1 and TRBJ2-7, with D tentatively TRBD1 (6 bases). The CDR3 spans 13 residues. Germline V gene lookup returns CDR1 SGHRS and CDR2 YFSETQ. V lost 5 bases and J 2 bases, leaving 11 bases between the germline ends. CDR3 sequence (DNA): TGCGCCAGCAGTTACGGGGACACCTACGAGCAGTACTTC. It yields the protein CASSYGDTYEQYF. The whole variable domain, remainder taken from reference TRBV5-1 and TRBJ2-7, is KAGVTQTPRYLIKTRGQQVTLSCSPISGHRSVSWYQQTPGQGLQFLFEYFSETQRNKGNFPGRFSGRQFSNSRSEMNVSTLELGDSALYLCASSYGDTYEQYFGPGTRLTVT.

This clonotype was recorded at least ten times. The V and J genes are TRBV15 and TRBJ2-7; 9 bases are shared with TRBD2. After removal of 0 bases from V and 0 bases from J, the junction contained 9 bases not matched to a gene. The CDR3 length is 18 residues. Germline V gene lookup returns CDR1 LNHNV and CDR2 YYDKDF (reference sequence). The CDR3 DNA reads TGTGCCACCAGCAGAGATCGTCTAGCGGGGTTGGCCTCCTACGAGCAGTACTTC. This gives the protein CATSRDRLAGLASYEQYF.

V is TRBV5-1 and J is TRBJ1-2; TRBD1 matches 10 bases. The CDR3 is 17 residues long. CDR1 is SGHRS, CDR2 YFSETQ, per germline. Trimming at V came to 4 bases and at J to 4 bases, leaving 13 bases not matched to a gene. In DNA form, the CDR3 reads TGCGCCAGCAGCCCCTTTGCGGGACAGGGGATCGGCTATGGCTACACCTTC. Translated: CASSPFAGQGIGYGYTF.

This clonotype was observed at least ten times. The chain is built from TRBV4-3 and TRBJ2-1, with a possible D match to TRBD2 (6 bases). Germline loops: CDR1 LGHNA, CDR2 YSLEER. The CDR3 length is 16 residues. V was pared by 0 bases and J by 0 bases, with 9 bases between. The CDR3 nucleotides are TGCGCCAGCAGCCAAGAATTCGGGAGCTCCTACAATGAGCAGTTCTTC. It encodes CASSQEFGSSYNEQFF.

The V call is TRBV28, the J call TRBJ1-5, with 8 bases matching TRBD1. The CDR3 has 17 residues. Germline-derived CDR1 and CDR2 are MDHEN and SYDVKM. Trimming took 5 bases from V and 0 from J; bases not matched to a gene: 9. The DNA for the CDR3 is TGTGCCAGCAGTGACCCGCCAGGGGGCTATAGCAATCAGCCCCAGCATTTT. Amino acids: CASSDPPGGYSNQPQHF. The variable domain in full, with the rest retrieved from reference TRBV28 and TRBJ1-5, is DVKVTQSSRYLVKRTGEKVFLECVQDMDHENMFWYRQDPGLGLRLIYFSYDVKMKEKGDIPEGYSVSREKKERFSLILESASTNQTSMYLCASSDPPGGYSNQPQHFGDGTRLSIL.

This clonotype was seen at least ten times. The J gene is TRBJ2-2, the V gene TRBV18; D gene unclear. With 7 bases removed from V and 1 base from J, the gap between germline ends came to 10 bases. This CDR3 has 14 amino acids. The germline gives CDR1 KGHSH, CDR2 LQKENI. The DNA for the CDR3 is TGTGCCAGCTTCGCGACCCAGAACACCGGGGAGCTGTTTTTT. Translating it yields CASFATQNTGELFF.

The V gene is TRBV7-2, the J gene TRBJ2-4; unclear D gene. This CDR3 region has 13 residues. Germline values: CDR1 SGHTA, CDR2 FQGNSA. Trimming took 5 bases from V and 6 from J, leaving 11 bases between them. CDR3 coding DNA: TGTGCCAGCAGCATCAATCCGGGAAACATTCAGTACTTC. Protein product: CASSINPGNIQYF.

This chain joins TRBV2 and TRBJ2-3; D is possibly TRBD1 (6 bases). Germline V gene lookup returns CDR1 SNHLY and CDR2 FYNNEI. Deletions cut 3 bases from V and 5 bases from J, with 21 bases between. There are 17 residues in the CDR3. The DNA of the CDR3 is TGTGCCAGCAGTGACCCGGGACAAATCGAAAGAGGAGATACGCAGTATTTT. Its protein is CASSDPGQIERGDTQYF.

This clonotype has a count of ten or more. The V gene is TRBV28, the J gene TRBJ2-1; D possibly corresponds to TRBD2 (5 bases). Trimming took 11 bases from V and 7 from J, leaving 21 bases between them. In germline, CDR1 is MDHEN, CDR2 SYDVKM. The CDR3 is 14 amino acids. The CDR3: CAVGVGEVWNEQFF. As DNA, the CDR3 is TGTGCCGTCGGGGTGGGAGAAGTGTGGAATGAGCAGTTCTTC.

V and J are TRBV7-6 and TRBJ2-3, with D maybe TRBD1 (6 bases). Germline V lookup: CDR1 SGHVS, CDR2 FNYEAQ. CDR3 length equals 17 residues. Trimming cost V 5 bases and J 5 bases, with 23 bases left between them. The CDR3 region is CASSPLLGAQNQDTQYF. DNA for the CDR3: TGTGCCAGCAGCCCCTTACTGGGGGCGCAAAATCAAGATACGCAGTATTTT.

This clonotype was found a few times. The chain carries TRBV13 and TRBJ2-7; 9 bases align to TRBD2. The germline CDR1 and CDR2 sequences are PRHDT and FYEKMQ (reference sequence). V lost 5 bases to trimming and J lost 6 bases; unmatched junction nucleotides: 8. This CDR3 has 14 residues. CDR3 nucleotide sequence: TGTGCCAGCAGCCTAGCGGGATACCCTACCGAGCAGTACTTC. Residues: CASSLAGYPTEQYF.

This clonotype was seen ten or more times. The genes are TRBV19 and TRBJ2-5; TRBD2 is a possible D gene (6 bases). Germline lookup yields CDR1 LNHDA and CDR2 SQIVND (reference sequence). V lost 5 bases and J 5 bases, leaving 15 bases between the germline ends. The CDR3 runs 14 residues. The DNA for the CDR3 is TGTGCCAGTAGTTTGACTAGTTTCGTGGAGACCCAGTACTTC. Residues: CASSLTSFVETQYF. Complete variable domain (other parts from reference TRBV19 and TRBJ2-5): DGGITQSPKYLFRKEGQNVTLSCEQNLNHDAMYWYRQDPGQGLRLIYYSQIVNDFQKGDIAEGYSVSREKKESFPLTVTSAQKNPTAFYLCASSLTSFVETQYFGPGTRLLVL.

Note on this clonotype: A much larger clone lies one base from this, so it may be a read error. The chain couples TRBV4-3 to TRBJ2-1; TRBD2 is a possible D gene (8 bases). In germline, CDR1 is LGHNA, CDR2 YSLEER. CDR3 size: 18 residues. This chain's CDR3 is CAISQDYSGDSSYDEQFF. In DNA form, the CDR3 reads TGCGCCATCAGCCAAGATTATAGCGGGGACAGCTCCTACGATGAGCAGTTCTTC.